This T cell receptor (beta chain) was obtained from a study of cytomegalovirus exposure and HLA in healthy donors. The PCR was carried out with 60 Vbeta primers and 13 Jbeta primers. Profiling relied on immunoSEQ multiplex PCR, and the TCRdb table lists in-frame clones only, not all of them. The sample totals approximately 180,000 clones; its top ten clones hold 5.5% to 7.5%. Per the germline V gene, CDR1 is SGHRS and CDR2 is YFSETQ. The CDR3 is 16 amino acids. The V gene end was trimmed by 4 bases and the J gene end by 8 bases; junction bases not matched to a gene: 10. The source of this sequence is a man younger than 45 in good health and CMV-seronegative. The chain couples TRBV5-1 to TRBJ2-1; 12 positions match TRBD2. The sample was PBMCs. The CDR3 DNA sequence: TGCGCCAGCAGCCCCATGACTAGCGGGAGTTCGTATGAGCAGTTCTTC. Protein sequence: CASSPMTSGSSYEQFF.